These T cell receptor beta chains were read from a single sample in a study of T cells in Graves' hyperthyroidism and ophthalmopathy. TCRdb itself ran the multiplex PCR reads through MiXCR, one entry per CDR3 protein. The data hold fewer than 900,000 distinct CDR3 sequences, with about 16% observed a single time. The sample was blood. Source of these receptors: a man between 18 and 35 years old with Graves' hyperthyroidism. CDR3s include the opening cysteine and the closing phenylalanine or tryptophan. Each record gives: CDR3 length, J gene, V gene, clone size, D gene, CDR3 protein, CDR3 DNA. D genes are given only for firm matches. Size tells how often a clone was seen (once, few, many) or the class of an expanded clone, and some rows leave it out.

13	TRBJ2-1	TRBV12-5	few	-	CASGPLASNEQFF	TGTGCTAGTGGTCCACTAGCTTCCAATGAGCAGTTCTTC
11	TRBJ1-4	TRBV7-9	-	TRBD1	CASSAGGKLFF	TGTGCCAGCAGCGCAGGGGGCAAACTGTTTTTT
14	TRBJ2-2	TRBV9	few	-	CASSVASELGELFF	TGTGCCAGCAGCGTAGCTAGCGAGCTTGGGGAGCTGTTTTTT
14	TRBJ2-1	TRBV7-8	-	TRBD2	CASSLMGLAGEQFF	TGTGCCAGCAGCTTAATGGGACTAGCGGGTGAGCAGTTCTTC
15	TRBJ2-7	TRBV4-3	few	-	CASSQEAARRREQYF	TGCGCCAGCAGCCAAGAGGCTGCGCGGAGGCGGGAGCAGTACTTC
13	TRBJ2-2	TRBV7-6	-	-	CASSLIRGGELFF	TGTGCCAGCAGCTTAATCCGGGGCGGGGAGCTGTTTTTT
15	TRBJ2-3	TRBV11-2	-	TRBD2	CASSLRTSGKNTQYF	TGTGCCAGCAGCTTAAGGACTAGCGGGAAAAATACGCAGTATTTT
16	TRBJ2-1	TRBV4-2	few	-	CASSPSLVALLHEQFF	TGTGCCAGCAGCCCCTCCCTGGTAGCCTTATTGCATGAGCAGTTCTTC
16	TRBJ2-6	TRBV5-1	many	-	CASSPRPGNRANVLTF	TGCGCCAGCAGTCCACGTCCGGGTAATCGGGCCAACGTCCTGACTTTC
15	TRBJ1-5	TRBV20-1	-	-	CSARTSGTWGQPQHF	TGCAGTGCTAGAACCTCAGGGACCTGGGGCCAGCCCCAGCATTTT
17	TRBJ2-1	TRBV4-1	few	TRBD2	CASSQERGTSGYNEQFF	TGCGCCAGCAGCCAAGAAAGGGGTACTAGCGGCTACAATGAGCAGTTCTTC
14	TRBJ2-3	TRBV7-8	many	TRBD1	CASSNRGLTDTQYF	TGTGCCAGCAGCAACAGGGGGCTCACAGATACGCAGTATTTT
14	TRBJ1-3	TRBV5-6	few	-	CASSLVGAGNTIYF	TGTGCCAGCAGCTTGGTAGGGGCTGGAAACACCATATATTTT
14	TRBJ2-5	TRBV30	many	-	CAWSATGTWETQYF	TGTGCCTGGAGTGCCACCGGGACATGGGAGACCCAGTACTTC
15	TRBJ2-1	TRBV14	few	TRBD2	CASSQGLAGALGQFF	TGTGCCAGCAGCCAAGGACTAGCGGGAGCGTTAGGGCAGTTCTTC
17	TRBJ2-2	TRBV6-1	many	TRBD2	CASSSTELAAYTGELFF	TGTGCCAGCAGTTCAACAGAACTAGCGGCTTACACCGGGGAGCTGTTTTTT
17	TRBJ2-2	TRBV9	-	TRBD2	CASSPSGSGGNTGELFF	TGTGCCAGCAGCCCAAGTGGGAGCGGGGGGAACACCGGGGAGCTGTTTTTT
14	TRBJ2-7	TRBV18	-	-	CASSPDDGSYEQYF	TGTGCCAGCTCACCGGACGACGGATCCTACGAGCAGTACTTC
13	TRBJ2-2	TRBV7-9	many	-	CASSALGTGELFF	TGTGCCTCCTCCGCCCTGGGCACCGGGGAGCTGTTTTTT
17	TRBJ2-3	TRBV6-1	-	TRBD1	CASSRTGTGDVTDTQYF	TGTGCCAGCAGTCGCACCGGGACAGGGGACGTCACAGATACGCAGTATTTT
19	TRBJ2-7	TRBV20-1	many	TRBD2	CSAPPPGLAGFLSSYEQYF	TGCAGTGCCCCGCCCCCGGGACTAGCGGGATTTCTCTCGTCCTACGAGCAGTACTTC
15	TRBJ1-5	TRBV2	many	-	CASNIGLPRNQPQHF	TGTGCCAGCAACATTGGGCTCCCCAGGAATCAGCCCCAGCATTTT
13	TRBJ2-5	TRBV20-1	-	-	CSATRGGGEPQYF	TGCAGTGCAACCCGGGGTGGGGGAGAGCCCCAGTACTTC
17	TRBJ2-3	TRBV6-2/TRBV6-3	-	TRBD2	CASSYSIPGGGPDTQYF	TGTGCCAGCAGTTACTCGATACCGGGAGGGGGGCCAGATACGCAGTATTTT
19	TRBJ2-1	TRBV7-9	-	TRBD1	CASSRSRDRDPSSYNEQFF	TGTGCCAGCAGCCGGTCCCGGGACAGGGACCCTAGCTCCTACAATGAGCAGTTCTTC
19	TRBJ2-1	TRBV9	-	TRBD1	CASSVEGDWTGGYHNEQFF	TGTGCCAGCAGCGTAGAAGGGGATTGGACAGGGGGGTACCACAATGAGCAGTTCTTC
13	TRBJ2-7	TRBV20-1	few	-	CSATDVLAYEQYF	TGCAGTGCCACCGACGTCTTGGCCTACGAGCAGTACTTC
14	TRBJ2-2	TRBV12-3/TRBV12-4	many	-	CASSPHSVRWELFF	TGTGCCAGCAGTCCCCATTCCGTCAGGTGGGAGCTGTTTTTT
13	TRBJ2-3	TRBV7-2	few	-	CASSFRPTDTQYF	TGTGCCAGCAGCTTTCGCCCCACAGATACGCAGTATTTT